The sequence of this T cell receptor (beta chain) was determined in a study of response to subunit inactivated influenza vaccine. General study findings and limits: It was the authors' suggestion that each seasonal influenza vaccination recruits few new T cells.

From germline, CDR1 is DFQATT and CDR2 SNEGSKA (reference sequence). The CDR3 consists of 14 residues. V shed 7 bases, J shed 2 bases, and the junction held 9 bases outside the gene matches. A note on this clonotype: Its antigen is undetermined.

TCRdb fed the RT-PCR reads into MiXCR, producing one record per CDR3 protein. This table holds 500,000 to 600,000 distinct CDR3 sequences, around 8% found once. The material was PBMCs from blood, obtained around 25 months after vaccination. The clonotype was recovered from a man aged 45-69 years who received an inactivated influenza vaccine. The chain uses TRBV20-1 and TRBJ2-7; 9 bases are a match to TRBD2. The CDR3 loop is CSVLRSGRTYEQYF. The CDR3 DNA is TGCAGTGTTCTTCGGAGCGGGAGGACCTACGAGCAGTACTTC.